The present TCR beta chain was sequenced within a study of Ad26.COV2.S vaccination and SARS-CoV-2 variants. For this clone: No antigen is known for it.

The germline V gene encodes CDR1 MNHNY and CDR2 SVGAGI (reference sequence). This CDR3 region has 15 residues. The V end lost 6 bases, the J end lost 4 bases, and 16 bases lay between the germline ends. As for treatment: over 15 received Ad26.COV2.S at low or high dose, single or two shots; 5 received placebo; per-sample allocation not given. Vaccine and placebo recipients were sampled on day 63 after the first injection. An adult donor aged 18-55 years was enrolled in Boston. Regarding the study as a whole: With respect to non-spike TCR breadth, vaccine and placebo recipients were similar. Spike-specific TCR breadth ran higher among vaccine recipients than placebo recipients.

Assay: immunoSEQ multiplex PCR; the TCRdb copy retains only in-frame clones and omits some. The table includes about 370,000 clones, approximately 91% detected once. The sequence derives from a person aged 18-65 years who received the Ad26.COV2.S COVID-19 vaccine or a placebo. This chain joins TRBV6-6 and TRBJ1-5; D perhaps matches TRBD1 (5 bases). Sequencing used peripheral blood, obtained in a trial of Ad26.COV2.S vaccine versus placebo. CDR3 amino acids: CASSQGAPGNQPQHF. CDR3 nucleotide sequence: TGTGCCAGCAGCCAAGGGGCCCCGGGGAATCAGCCCCAGCATTTT.